These 13 T cell receptor beta chains originate from one sample sequenced in a study of kidney transplant recipient with SARS-CoV-2 infection. TCRdb re-called the reads through MiXCR, storing one row per CDR3 protein. The sample shows about 250,000 distinct CDR3 sequences, under 35% of them seen only once. The material sequenced was a blood sample, taken at baseline and between days 110 and 120 from a kidney transplant recipient. Receptor source: a young adult male patient who had COVID-19 and was a kidney transplant recipient. Part of the T cells may come from the graft donor.

This clonotype has at least ten counts. No DNA is shown, since the ends of the CDR3 on it are uncertain; the CDR3 is the one TCRdb lists. This rearrangement joins TRBV7-5 to TRBJ1-2. TRBV7-5 corresponds to a pseudogene. The CDR3 contains 19 residues when both ends are counted. The CDR3 region is CISVPEGSHEVGKTYGYTF.

This clonotype was detected ten times or more. The chain links TRBV3-1 to TRBJ1-1; D not resolved. This CDR3 spans 17 amino acids. The germline V and J ends were trimmed by 4 bases and 4 bases, with 22 bases remaining between them. From germline, CDR1 is LGHDT and CDR2 YNNKEL (reference sequence). The CDR3 bases are TGTGCCAGCAGCCTACTAGGTCCCATTTCAATTCGCACTGAAGCTTTCTTT. This sequence encodes CASSLLGPISIRTEAFF.

This clonotype has a count of ten or more. Germline and junction disagree at one end, which may indicate a read error. The chain couples TRBV4-2 to TRBJ2-1; D remains ambiguous. The CDR3 contains 15 residues. Germline loops: CDR1 LGHNA, CDR2 YNFKEQ. The CDR3 DNA reads as TGTGCCAGCAGCCAAGGGGCGGCCTCCCACAATGAGCAGTTCTTC. It is translated as CASSQGAASHNEQFF.

In its sample, this clonotype was seen once. A much larger clone differs from this one at a single base, so this may be a read error. DNA for the CDR3: TGTGCCAGCCCAGCCACAGAGAACACTGAAGCTTTCTTT. It yields the protein CASPATENTEAFF. This chain links TRBV18 with TRBJ1-1; no firm D call. CDR1 is KGHSH, CDR2 LQKENI, per germline. The V end lost 8 bases, the J end lost 1 base, and 11 bases lay between the germline ends. This CDR3 contains 13 residues.

Regarding this clonotype: This may come from a read error, since a much larger clone is one base off. This chain links TRBV3-1 with TRBJ2-5; D remains unclear. This CDR3 comprises 17 residues. With 5 bases removed from V and 5 bases from J, the gap between germline ends came to 24 bases. Germline CDR1 and CDR2: LGHDT and YNNKEL (reference sequence). The CDR3 reads CASSMIDPISFSETQYF. In DNA form, the CDR3 reads TGTGCCAGCAGCATGATAGATCCCATTTCTTTCTCTGAGACCCAGTACTTC.

This clonotype appeared many times. V and J are TRBV21-1 and TRBJ2-3. TRBV21-1 is classified as a pseudogene. This CDR3 is built from 17 residues. The CDR3 DNA sequence: TGTGCCAGCAGAATGAGTGTAGCTACAGTCATGCAAGATACGCAGTATTTT. Its translation is CASRMSVATVMQDTQYF.

This clonotype was recorded many times. The chain has TRBV5-1 and TRBJ1-2; D unresolved. Germline CDR1 and CDR2: SGHRS and YFSETQ. The germline V and J ends were trimmed by 7 bases and 4 bases, with 23 bases remaining between them. This CDR3 region has 16 residues. In DNA form, the CDR3 reads TGCGCCAGCGCGCTCCGATCGGTTCGAAAGACCTATGGCTACACCTTC. Protein sequence: CASALRSVRKTYGYTF.

Points on this clonotype: This may be a read error, as it is one base from a much larger clone. V and J are TRBV4-2 and TRBJ2-7; 7 bases match TRBD2. The CDR3 has 13 residues. Germline values: CDR1 LGHNA, CDR2 YNFKEQ. The CDR3 is CVSSQVGGGEQYF. The CDR3 nucleotides read TGTGTCAGCAGCCAAGTAGGCGGGGGAGAGCAGTACTTC.

This clonotype was seen ten or more times. This chain connects TRBV3-1 to TRBJ2-2; 11 nucleotides match TRBD2. This CDR3 spans 14 amino acids. Trimming at V came to 4 bases and at J to 8 bases, leaving 3 bases not matched to a gene. The germline V gene has CDR1 LGHDT and CDR2 YNNKEL (reference sequence). DNA for the CDR3: TGTGCCAGCAGCCCCACTAGCGGGGGAGGGGAGCTGTTTTTT. The encoded protein is CASSPTSGGGELFF.

This clonotype appeared many times. The rearrangement uses TRBV12-5 and TRBJ2-7; the match to TRBD2 covers 14 bases. J was trimmed by 5 bases and V by 6 bases; bases with no gene match: 12. The CDR3 is made up of 17 amino acids. Per the germline V gene, CDR1 is LGHNT and CDR2 is FRNRAP. CDR3 residues: CASGGRGTSGSSHEQYF. The CDR3 bases are TGTGCTAGTGGCGGAAGAGGGACTAGCGGGAGTTCCCACGAGCAGTACTTC. The variable domain in full, completed from reference TRBV12-5 and TRBJ2-7, reads DARVTQTPRHKVTEMGQEVTMRCQPILGHNTVFWYRQTMMQGLELLAYFRNRAPLDDSGMPKDRFSAEMPDATLATLKIQPSEPRDSAVYFCASGGRGTSGSSHEQYFGPGTRLTVT.

This clonotype showed up just a few times. The chain has TRBV5-4 and TRBJ1-2; D gene unclear. Germline lookup yields CDR1 SGHNT and CDR2 YYREEE (reference sequence). The CDR3 has 16 residues. V was cut by 7 bases and J by 4 bases, with 23 bases left in between. This CDR3 is CASVICVPGKTYGYTF. CDR3 DNA sequence: TGTGCCAGCGTTATCTGCGTACCAGGAAAGACCTATGGCTACACCTTC.

A single count supports this clonotype. The chain uses TRBV30 and TRBJ2-1, with no clear D. V lost 0 bases and J 2 bases, leaving 14 bases between the germline ends. Germline CDR1 is GTSNPN and CDR2 is SVGIG (reference sequence). The CDR3 totals 16 residues. The CDR3 DNA follows: TGTGCCTGGAGTGTCTTAGCCACACAAACCTACAATGAGCAGTTCTTC. Amino acids: CAWSVLATQTYNEQFF.

The chain employs TRBV27 and TRBJ1-1; no clear D gene. The CDR3 consists of 13 residues. The V gene lost 0 bases and the J gene lost 3 bases, with 5 bases spanning the gap. From germline, CDR1 is MNHEY and CDR2 SMNVEV (reference sequence). In DNA, the CDR3 is TGTGCCAGCAGTTTATCGTCCCACACTGAAGCTTTCTTT. It specifies CASSLSSHTEAFF.